This entry lists 7 T cell receptor beta chains sequenced from one sample in a study of blood T cell repertoires in COVID-19 (TCRdb year 2020). Library preparation was by the immunoSEQ multiplex PCR assay. Drawn from immuneACCESS, this table holds only the in-frame rearrangements with V and J called that TCRdb kept. Clones are partly lost; checked studies trace under half to an unresolved V gene and leave the rest unexplained. The sample has 310,000 or so clones on record, about 90% of them singletons. Approximately 5.4% of the sample is held by the ten biggest clonotypes. The sequencing sample was made of PBMCs or T cells enriched from blood (not recorded which). These receptors came from a woman aged 25-40 years who had recovered from COVID-19.

This chain uses TRBV27 with TRBJ1-3; D gene unclear. The ends were cut back, 6 bases at V and 0 bases at J, with 15 bases in the middle. Germline CDR1 and CDR2: MNHEY and SMNVEV (reference sequence). The CDR3 runs to 16 residues. CDR3 DNA sequence: TGTGCCAGCAGACCCGTTGGACTAAGCTCTGGAAACACCATATATTTT. This codes for CASRPVGLSSGNTIYF.

This sequence joins TRBV27 and TRBJ1-5; TRBD1 matches at 8 bases. J gave up 5 bases and V 5 bases, and 2 bases lay outside the gene matches. The CDR3 loop spans 13 amino acids. The V gene's germline CDR1 is MNHEY and CDR2 SMNVEV (reference sequence). This CDR3 is CASSGQGDQPQHF. For the CDR3, the DNA is TGTGCCAGCAGTGGACAGGGAGATCAGCCCCAGCATTTT.

The genes are TRBV21-1 and TRBJ1-5. TRBV21-1 is assigned pseudogene status. CDR3 size: 15 residues. CDR3 in DNA: TGTGCCAGCAGCCAAGGGGAGGTGGGCAATCAGCCCCAGCATTTT. As protein: CASSQGEVGNQPQHF.

The J gene is TRBJ1-3, the V gene TRBV5-4; a weak D match, TRBD1 (6 bases). Germline V gene data show CDR1 as SGHNT and CDR2 as YYREEE (reference sequence). The CDR3 consists of 15 residues. V was trimmed by 1 base and J by 4 bases, leaving 12 bases between them. Here the CDR3 reads CASSLPGAAGNTIYF. Here the CDR3 DNA reads TGTGCCAGCAGCTTGCCAGGGGCTGCCGGAAACACCATATATTTT.

The gene calls are TRBV6-2 or TRBV6-3 and TRBJ1-2; D not resolved. Trimming left V 6 bases short and J 11 bases short, with 16 bases between. CDR1 is MNHEY and CDR2 is SVGEGT in the germline V gene. The CDR3 loop spans 12 amino acids. In DNA form, the CDR3 reads TGTGCCAGCAGCCCCTCAACAACGCAGTACACCTTC. Protein sequence: CASSPSTTQYTF.

In nucleotides, the CDR3 is TGTGCCAGCAGCCTGCTCGGGGAGGCCTACGAGCAGTACTTC. Encoded protein: CASSLLGEAYEQYF. The chain recombines TRBV4-2 with TRBJ2-7; D may be TRBD2 (6 bases). Germline assignment: CDR1 LGHNA and CDR2 YNFKEQ. The CDR3 contains 14 residues. The V and J ends lost 4 bases and 2 bases respectively, with 12 bases between them.

The V and J genes are TRBV5-1 and TRBJ2-6, with 8 bases that match TRBD1. J gave up 0 bases and V 4 bases, and 9 bases lay outside the gene matches. Germline V lookup: CDR1 SGHRS, CDR2 YFSETQ. The CDR3 contains 18 residues. The CDR3 DNA is TGCGCCAGCAGCCTCTGGACAGGGTTGAGCTCTGGGGCCAACGTCCTGACTTTC. Translated: CASSLWTGLSSGANVLTF.